This T cell receptor (beta chain) was documented in a study of regulatory dendritic cells for organ transplantation. Regarding this clone: Its cognate antigen is unknown.

Memory T cells were CD45RO+, naive were CD45RA+, sorted by FACS. Generated by immunoSEQ multiplex PCR, the TCRdb table keeps only in-frame clones and is missing some. The table lists over 20,000 clones, around three quarters of them singletons, with 0.75% to 0.95% in the top ten. Study-wide results and limits: Memory T cells were less diverse than naive, with memory CD8+ most oligoclonal. Regulatory dendritic cells appeared to expand memory CD8+ clones less than mature ones.

The germline V gene has CDR1 SGHNT and CDR2 YYREEE (reference sequence). CDR3 length equals 14 residues. The V segment lost 3 bases and the J segment 5 bases; nucleotides outside the gene matches: 4. This sequence was found in a human donor in good health. The genes are TRBV5-4 and TRBJ1-2; 10 nucleotides line up with TRBD1. Sequenced: memory CD4+ T cells from blood. The sample's subset: CD45RO+ memory T cells. This chain's CDR3 is CASSWGTGEYGYTF. As DNA, the CDR3 is TGTGCCAGCAGCTGGGGGACAGGGGAATATGGCTACACCTTC.